The 29 T cell receptor beta chains below come from one sample, sequenced in a study of cytomegalovirus exposure and HLA in healthy donors. 13 Jbeta primers and 60 Vbeta primers were used for the PCR. The data were produced by immunoSEQ multiplex PCR, yet TCRdb's version contains in-frame clones alone and is incomplete. The table has about 160,000 clones, roughly 70% seen once; the top ten hold 7% to 7.5%. The sequenced sample was PBMCs. These TCRs come from a man aged 40-49 years in good health and CMV-seropositive.

This chain connects TRBV18 to TRBJ2-2; TRBD1 matches at 8 bases. The CDR3 covers 14 residues. The ends lost 5 bases at V and 5 bases at J; junction bases unmatched: 4. The germline V gene encodes CDR1 KGHSH and CDR2 LQKENI. In DNA, the CDR3 is TGTGCCAGCTCAGCTGGACAGGGAACCGGGGAGCTGTTTTTT. This translates into CASSAGQGTGELFF.

V is TRBV6-5 and J is TRBJ1-3; D is unresolved. Per the germline V gene, CDR1 is MNHEY and CDR2 is SVGAGI. The CDR3 is 14 amino acids. Trimming shortened V by 6 bases and J by 2 bases, and 11 bases separated the two germline ends. The CDR3 region has the DNA TGTGCCAGCAGCTTTGGTACAACTGGAAACACCATATATTTT. Its protein is CASSFGTTGNTIYF.

The chain joins TRBV19 to TRBJ2-5, with D maybe TRBD1 (7 bases). The end of the DNA fits TRBJ2-7 better, so the J call may be wrong. The CDR3 covers 13 residues. The germline gives CDR1 LNHDA, CDR2 SQIVND (reference sequence). This chain's CDR3 is CATRGDSSYEQYF. In DNA form, the CDR3 reads TGTGCCACTCGCGGGGACAGCTCCTACGAGCAGTACTTC.

This chain connects TRBV10-2 to TRBJ2-2; 10 nucleotides line up with TRBD1. V lost 8 bases to trimming and J lost 3 bases; unmatched junction nucleotides: 6. CDR3 size: 15 residues. Germline V CDR1 and CDR2: WSHSY, SAAADI. CDR3 protein: CASHGTGDHTGELFF. Here the CDR3 DNA reads TGCGCCAGCCACGGGACAGGGGATCACACCGGGGAGCTGTTTTTT.

The CDR3 DNA follows: TGTGCCAGCAGCCCCGGTGGAGAGGTCGAGCAGTACTTC. Its translation is CASSPGGEVEQYF. This chain joins TRBV7-9 and TRBJ2-7; D call uncertain. Trimming removed 5 bases at V and 6 bases at J, with 14 bases between. The germline gives CDR1 SEHNR, CDR2 FQNEAQ (reference sequence). CDR3 size: 13 residues.

The rearrangement joins TRBV6-6 to TRBJ2-7, with a possible D match to TRBD2 (6 bases). CDR3 length: 14 amino acids. V dropped 5 bases and J dropped 3 bases, with 14 bases sitting between them. Germline V gene data show CDR1 as MNHNY and CDR2 as SVGAGI (reference sequence). The DNA of the CDR3 is TGTGCCAGCAGTCACCGGGAGCGTCACTACGAGCAGTACTTC. Protein product: CASSHRERHYEQYF.

This clone was detected many times. Other DNA sequences from this sample encode an identical CDR3 as well. The CDR3 reads CASSLRQGWYEQYF. The CDR3 DNA reads TGCGCCAGCAGCCTTCGACAGGGTTGGTACGAGCAGTACTTC. The chain uses TRBV5-1 and TRBJ2-7; the match to TRBD1 covers 7 bases. Germline values: CDR1 SGHRS, CDR2 YFSETQ. With V trimmed by 4 bases and J by 4 bases, 8 bases remained unmatched. The length of the CDR3 is 14 residues.

The chain recombines TRBV7-9 with TRBJ1-6; 9 bases map to TRBD1. Germline values: CDR1 SEHNR, CDR2 FQNEAQ (reference sequence). V trimming: 5 bases; J trimming: 4 bases; junction bases outside the gene matches: 6. The CDR3 is 16 amino acids. The DNA for the CDR3 is TGTGCCAGCAGCCTGGGACAGGGCCAATATAATTCACCCCTCCACTTT. It translates to CASSLGQGQYNSPLHF. The variable domain in full, with the rest retrieved from reference TRBV7-9 and TRBJ1-6, is DTGVSQNPRHKITKRGQNVTFRCDPISEHNRLYWYRQTLGQGPEFLTYFQNEAQLEKSRLLSDRFSAERPKGSFSTLEIQRTEQGDSAMYLCASSLGQGQYNSPLHFGNGTRLTVT.

V is TRBV1 and J is TRBJ1-1; the table gives TRBD1 as D, unverified against the DNA. TRBV1 is described as a pseudogene. The CDR3 spans 15 residues. CDR3 sequence (DNA): TGCACCAGCAGCCAAAAAAGGGGCGGGAACACTGAAGCTTTCTTT. Translating it yields CTSSQKRGGNTEAFF.

The rearrangement joins TRBV6-6 to TRBJ1-6; D not resolved. The CDR3 length is 13 residues. Trimming removed 8 bases at V and 9 bases at J, with 14 bases between. Germline V lookup: CDR1 MNHNY, CDR2 SVGAGI (reference sequence). Written as DNA, the CDR3 is TGTGCCAGCGGCGGAACTGAAAGTTCACCCCTCCACTTT. Its translation: CASGGTESSPLHF.

This sequence joins TRBV15 and TRBJ2-7, with TRBD1 matching 12 bases. CDR1 LNHNV and CDR2 YYDKDF come from the germline V gene (reference sequence). With 8 bases clipped from V and 6 bases from J, the junction kept 2 bases outside the gene matches. This CDR3 contains 12 residues. The CDR3 here is CATGTGGIEQYF. The CDR3, as DNA: TGTGCCACCGGGACAGGGGGCATCGAGCAGTACTTC.

Note on this clone: Other DNA sequences in this sample translate to the same CDR3. CDR3 DNA sequence: TGTGCCAGCAGTGACAGATATAGCAATCAGCCCCAGCATTTT. This sequence encodes CASSDRYSNQPQHF. The chain has TRBV2 and TRBJ1-5; D unclear. This CDR3 comprises 14 residues. Trimming cost V 3 bases and J 0 bases, with 6 bases left between them. Germline CDR1 SNHLY, CDR2 FYNNEI.

This clone turned up a few times. The chain has TRBV9 and TRBJ1-4; D not certain. Germline V gene lookup returns CDR1 SGDLS and CDR2 YYNGEE. Between the trimmed V and J ends, which lost 4 bases and 1 base, there was a span of 8 bases. The CDR3 has 14 amino acids. CDR3 protein: CASSLTGTNEKLFF. CDR3 nucleotides: TGTGCCAGCAGCCTAACGGGAACTAATGAAAAACTGTTTTTT.

This clone was recorded only once. This chain connects TRBV7-8 to TRBJ1-5, with D perhaps TRBD1 (6 bases). V was shortened by 0 bases and J by 3 bases, with 12 bases between the two germline ends. The CDR3 contains 16 residues. Germline V gives CDR1 SGHVS, CDR2 FQNEAQ. This chain's CDR3 is CASSLARGALNQPQHF. The CDR3 nucleotides read TGTGCCAGCAGCTTAGCGCGGGGGGCCCTCAATCAGCCCCAGCATTTT.

This clone was found once. The chain has TRBV27 and TRBJ1-2; D might be TRBD1 (5 bases). Germline V gene lookup returns CDR1 MNHEY and CDR2 SMNVEV (reference sequence). Trimming removed 0 bases from V and 5 bases from J, with 13 bases in between. The CDR3 covers 15 residues. The CDR3 nucleotides read TGTGCCAGCAGTTTATCGGAGGGGCCGGGGTATGGCTACACCTTC. This gives the protein CASSLSEGPGYGYTF.

The chain combines TRBV19 with TRBJ2-5; D perhaps matches TRBD2 (6 bases). CDR3 length: 14 amino acids. The germline CDR1 and CDR2 sequences are LNHDA and SQIVND (reference sequence). Trimming left V 8 bases short and J 4 bases short, with 17 bases between. CDR3 bases: TGTGCCAGTGGTCCCTCTAGCGACGGAGAGACCCAGTACTTC. This codes for CASGPSSDGETQYF.

The chain is built from TRBV4-3 and TRBJ1-1; D unclear. With 1 base removed from V and 0 bases from J, the gap between germline ends came to 12 bases. Germline V gives CDR1 LGHNA, CDR2 YSLEER. The CDR3 runs 16 residues. CDR3 DNA: TGCGCCAGCAGCCAAGGCTTATCAGAAATGAACACTGAAGCTTTCTTT. The encoded protein is CASSQGLSEMNTEAFF.

This sequence joins TRBV2 and TRBJ2-5; 9 nucleotides align to TRBD2. The CDR3 runs to 16 residues. The germline gives CDR1 SNHLY, CDR2 FYNNEI. V was clipped by 4 bases and J by 5 bases; unmatched bases: 11. CDR3 bases: TGTGCCAGCAGTGTCTGGGGGACTAGCTTAAAGGAGACCCAGTACTTC. The encoded protein is CASSVWGTSLKETQYF.

This clone showed up many times. The chain recombines TRBV29-1 with TRBJ2-7, with 9 nucleotides matching TRBD1. CDR1 is SQVTM and CDR2 is ANQGSEA in the germline V gene. The V segment lost 4 bases and the J segment 7 bases; nucleotides outside the gene matches: 8. The CDR3 sequence is 13 residues long. The CDR3 DNA sequence: TGCAGCGTTGGGTGGACAGGGGTAGGGGAGCAGTACTTC. It is translated as CSVGWTGVGEQYF.

The gene calls are TRBV6-5 and TRBJ2-7; 15 positions match TRBD2. The CDR3 is made up of 16 amino acids. J gave up 2 bases and V 4 bases, and 3 bases lay outside the gene matches. The germline V gene has CDR1 MNHEY and CDR2 SVGAGI. The CDR3 sequence is CASSWTSGGAPYEQYF. CDR3 bases: TGTGCCAGCAGTTGGACTAGCGGGGGGGCCCCCTACGAGCAGTACTTC.

CDR3 bases: TGTGCCAGCAACCCTAGGACTAGCGGGGGGGTGGTCAATGAGCAGTTCTTC. Its protein is CASNPRTSGGVVNEQFF. The genes are TRBV7-2 and TRBJ2-1, with 15 positions matching TRBD2. There are 17 residues in the CDR3. CDR1 and CDR2 (germline): SGHTA, FQGNSA. V trimming: 7 bases; J trimming: 6 bases; junction bases outside the gene matches: 10.

The rearrangement uses TRBV9 and TRBJ1-3; the D is unclear. This CDR3 comprises 13 residues. V was cut by 2 bases and J by 1 base, with 4 bases left in between. CDR1 is SGDLS and CDR2 is YYNGEE in the germline V gene. CDR3 region: CASSVLSGNTIYF. The CDR3 coding sequence is TGTGCCAGCAGCGTCTTATCTGGAAACACCATATATTTT.

This clone has only a few counts. CDR3 in DNA: TGCGCCAGCAGCCGGGAGGGAACCAACTATGGCTACACCTTC. This sequence encodes CASSREGTNYGYTF. The chain carries TRBV5-1 and TRBJ1-2, with D uncertain. The CDR3 is 14 amino acids. V shed 4 bases and J shed 2 bases, with 12 bases lying between them. The germline gives CDR1 SGHRS, CDR2 YFSETQ.

The gene calls are TRBV5-6 and TRBJ2-2; D call uncertain. The CDR3 is 12 residues long. Germline V gene sequence: CDR1 SGHDT, CDR2 YYEEEE. Trimming stripped 2 bases from V and 6 bases from J, with 5 bases between. CDR3: CASSLYSGELFF. As DNA, the CDR3 is TGTGCCAGCAGCTTATATTCCGGGGAGCTGTTTTTT.

The gene calls are TRBV4-3 and TRBJ1-6; 7 positions agree with TRBD1. This CDR3 contains 12 residues. CDR1 is LGHNA and CDR2 is YSLEER in the germline V gene. V lost 2 bases to trimming and J lost 14 bases; unmatched junction nucleotides: 3. The CDR3 is CASSQTTGSLHF. The DNA for the CDR3 is TGCGCCAGCAGCCAAACGACAGGGTCCCTCCACTTT.

The chain links TRBV4-1 to TRBJ1-2; 9 positions agree with TRBD1. J was trimmed by 13 bases and V by 4 bases; bases with no gene match: 10. The CDR3 runs 13 residues. The germline V gene has CDR1 MGHRA and CDR2 YSYEKL. The CDR3 spells CASSRPGQGVFTF. CDR3 coding DNA: TGCGCCAGCAGCCGACCGGGACAGGGAGTTTTCACCTTC.

The rearrangement joins TRBV5-4 to TRBJ2-5; 9 bases are a match to TRBD1. This CDR3 has 14 amino acids. V trimming: 4 bases; J trimming: 4 bases; junction bases outside the gene matches: 5. Looked up from germline, CDR1 is SGHNT and CDR2 is YYREEE (reference sequence). CDR3 in amino acids: CASSEPGQGETQYF. In nucleotides, the CDR3 is TGTGCCAGCAGCGAACCGGGACAGGGAGAGACCCAGTACTTC.

This clone has just a few counts. The J gene is TRBJ2-7, the V gene TRBV5-1; a possible D gene is TRBD1 (6 bases). The CDR3 totals 14 residues. The V end was cut by 1 base, the J end by 6 bases, with 14 bases between. In germline, CDR1 is SGHRS, CDR2 YFSETQ. The CDR3 here is CASSLRWGLLEQYF. The CDR3 bases are TGCGCCAGCAGCTTGCGTTGGGGGCTGCTCGAGCAGTACTTC.

The chain links TRBV6-6 to TRBJ2-2; 8 nucleotides agree with TRBD2. Losses at the gene ends were 5 bases for V and 5 bases for J; bases not matched to a gene: 7. Germline CDR1 MNHNY, CDR2 SVGAGI (reference sequence). This CDR3 is 15 amino acids long. CDR3 coding DNA: TGTGCCAGCAGTCCCGGGACTAGTAATACCGGGGAGCTGTTTTTT. This translates into CASSPGTSNTGELFF.